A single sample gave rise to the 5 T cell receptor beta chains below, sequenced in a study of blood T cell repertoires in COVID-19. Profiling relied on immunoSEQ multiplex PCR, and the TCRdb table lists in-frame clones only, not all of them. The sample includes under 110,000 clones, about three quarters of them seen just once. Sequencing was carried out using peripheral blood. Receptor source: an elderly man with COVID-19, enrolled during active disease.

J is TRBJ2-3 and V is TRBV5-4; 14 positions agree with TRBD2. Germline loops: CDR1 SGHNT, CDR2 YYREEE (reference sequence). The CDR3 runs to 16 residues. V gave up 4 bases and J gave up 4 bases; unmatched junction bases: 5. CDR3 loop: CASSRGLAGAADTQYF. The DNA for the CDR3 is TGTGCCAGCAGCCGGGGACTAGCGGGAGCCGCAGATACGCAGTATTTT.

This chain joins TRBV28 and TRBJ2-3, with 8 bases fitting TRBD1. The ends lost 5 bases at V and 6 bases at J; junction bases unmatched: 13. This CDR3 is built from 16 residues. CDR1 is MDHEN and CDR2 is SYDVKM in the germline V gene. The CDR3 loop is CASSLGQVLLQDTQYF. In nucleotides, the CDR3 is TGTGCCAGCAGTCTGGGACAGGTGCTCCTACAGGATACGCAGTATTTT.

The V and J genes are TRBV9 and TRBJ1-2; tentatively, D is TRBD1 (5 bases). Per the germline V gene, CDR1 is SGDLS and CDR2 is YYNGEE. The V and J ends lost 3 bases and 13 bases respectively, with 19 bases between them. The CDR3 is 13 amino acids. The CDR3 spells CASSAVTPGWFTF. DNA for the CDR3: TGTGCCAGCAGCGCCGTGACACCAGGGTGGTTCACCTTC.

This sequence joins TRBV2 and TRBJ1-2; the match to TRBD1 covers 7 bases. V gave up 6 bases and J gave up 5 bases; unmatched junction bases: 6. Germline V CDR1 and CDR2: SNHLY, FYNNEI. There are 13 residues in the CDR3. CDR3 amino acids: CASSPGQTYGYTF. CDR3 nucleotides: TGTGCCAGCAGCCCGGGACAGACGTATGGCTACACCTTC. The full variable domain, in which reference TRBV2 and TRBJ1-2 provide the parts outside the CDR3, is EPEVTQTPSHQVTQMGQEVILRCVPISNHLYFYWYRQILGQKVEFLVSFYNNEISEKSEIFDDQFSVERPDGSNFTLKIRSTKLEDSAMYFCASSPGQTYGYTFGSGTRLTVV.

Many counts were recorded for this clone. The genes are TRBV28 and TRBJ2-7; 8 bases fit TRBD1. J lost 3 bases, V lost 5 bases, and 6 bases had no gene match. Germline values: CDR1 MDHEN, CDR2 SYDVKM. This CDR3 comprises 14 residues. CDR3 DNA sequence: TGTGCCAGCAGTCCCGGGACAGGTGTCTACGAGCAGTACTTC. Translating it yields CASSPGTGVYEQYF.